This T cell receptor beta chain was captured by sequencing in a study of blood T cell repertoires in COVID-19. The CDR3 has 13 residues. Germline V gene data show CDR1 as MGHRA and CDR2 as YSYEKL. Trimming cost V 4 bases and J 5 bases, with 11 bases left between them. In the authors' workflow: By means of reference gene primer amplification, nucleated cell counts were estimated. The data were produced by immunoSEQ multiplex PCR, yet TCRdb's version contains in-frame clones alone and is incomplete. V and J calls and clone size are copied from that table; D and trimming were computed from the DNA. The table shows about 150,000 clones, with 85% to 90% occurring only once.

The chain recombines TRBV4-1 with TRBJ2-5; D unclear. The TCR originated in a man aged 45 to 65 with active COVID-19. Sequences were obtained from peripheral blood. The CDR3, as DNA: TGCGCCAGCAGCCGCTTAGCCACGGAGACCCAGTACTTC. It is translated as CASSRLATETQYF.